This entry is about one T cell receptor beta chain. Its antigen is undetermined. The data stem from a study of radiotherapy plus CTLA-4 blockade in lung cancer. CDR1 is MNHEY and CDR2 is SVGAGI in the germline V gene. CDR3 length equals 14 residues. V gave up 0 bases and J gave up 5 bases, with 10 bases separating them. Sequenced by immunoSEQ multiplex PCR; TCRdb stores in-frame clones only, minus some. Of about 57,000 clones listed, more than 60% are singletons. The study, taken as a whole, reports: TCR clones of tumor origin grew in blood after radiotherapy plus ipilimumab.

The specimen comprised peripheral blood, sampled from a patient treated with radiotherapy plus ipilimumab. The chain couples TRBV6-5 to TRBJ1-2; D remains ambiguous. This TCR derives from a human donor with non-small cell lung cancer who had a complete response to radiotherapy plus ipilimumab. The CDR3 reads CASSYSRGGYGYTF. CDR3 nucleotides: TGTGCCAGCAGTTACTCGAGAGGAGGGTATGGCTACACCTTC.